Below are 2 T cell receptor beta chains sequenced from a single sample in a study of vaccination and CD4 T cells after COVID-19. Regarding treatment: 10-day PBMC culture with coronavirus spike peptide pools or control peptides (ViraFEST assay). Cultured CD4+ T-cell DNA underwent Oncomine TCR Beta short-read sequencing. One entry per CDR3 protein results from TCRdb running MiXCR on the PCR reads. The data contain about 25,000 distinct CDR3 sequences, 49% of them singletons. For these TCRs, the target antigens are not known. Sequenced: CD4+ T cells from blood, cultured in vitro. Receptors were obtained from a human donor who had recovered from COVID-19.

The CDR3 sequence is CASSMDRGGRGYGYTF. CDR3 sequence (DNA): TGTGCCAGCAGCATGGACAGGGGAGGTCGAGGCTATGGCTACACCTTC. The chain uses TRBV5-4 and TRBJ1-2; TRBD1 agrees at 9 bases. The junction had 11 bases not matched to a gene; V was cut back by 4 bases and J by 4 bases. The CDR3 extends over 16 amino acids. The germline CDR1 and CDR2 sequences are SGHNT and YYREEE (reference sequence).

CDR3 amino acids: CASSRGVAGELFF. CDR3 DNA: TGTGCCAGCAGTAGAGGGGTGGCCGGGGAGCTGTTTTTT. This sequence joins TRBV6-1 and TRBJ2-2, with D perhaps assigned TRBD1 or TRBD2 (5 bases each). This CDR3 spans 13 amino acids. Germline V gene sequence: CDR1 MNHNS, CDR2 SASEGT. The V end was cut by 5 bases, the J end by 6 bases, with 10 bases between.